Here is one TCR beta chain with its context. This sample is drawn from a study of CD8+ T cells in alopecia areata. RNA extraction and reverse transcription yielded cDNA as sequencing template. The repertoire was sequenced with immunoSEQ multiplex PCR; TCRdb's copy has only in-frame clones and lacks some. The repertoire holds roughly 92,000 clones, approximately 70% seen once, with approximately 15% in the top ten. Stated treatment: oral pan-JAK inhibitor, 5-10 mg twice daily. The J segment lost 1 base and the V segment lost 6 bases, leaving 2 bases of the junction unmatched. Germline-derived CDR1 and CDR2 are MNHEY and SVGAGI. This CDR3 is 14 amino acids long.

This specimen was CD8+ T cells sorted from blood, taken at approximately week 45, from a patient treated with tofacitinib. The genes are TRBV6-5 and TRBJ2-2, with 7 bases lining up with TRBD1. This TCR came from a human donor with alopecia areata. CDR3 amino acids: CASSRQGNTGELFF. The CDR3 DNA reads TGTGCCAGCAGCCGACAGGGGAACACCGGGGAGCTGTTTTTT.